This entry is about one T cell receptor beta chain. The antigen remains undetermined. Treatment in this sample: oral pan-JAK inhibitor, 5-10 mg twice daily. This sample stems from a study of CD8+ T cells in alopecia areata. Overall study results and limits: Alphabeta T cells residing in normal skin are also sequenced in scalp samples.

Germline loops: CDR1 SGHRS, CDR2 YFSETQ. V shed 0 bases, J shed 5 bases, and the junction held 8 bases outside the gene matches. This CDR3 region has 16 residues. TCR sequencing used cDNA made by reverse transcription of extracted RNA. The method was immunoSEQ multiplex PCR; TCRdb's version includes in-frame clones alone and lacks a portion of them. This table holds over 200,000 clones, around 66% found once. The sequencing here drew on CD4+ T cells sorted from blood, taken at week 4, from a patient treated with tofacitinib. V gene TRBV5-1 combines with J gene TRBJ2-1; TRBD2 matches 7 bases. This receptor was identified in a human donor with alopecia areata. The CDR3 loop is CASSLGTSGFHNEQFF. The DNA of the CDR3 is TGCGCCAGCAGCTTGGGGACTAGTGGCTTCCACAATGAGCAGTTCTTC.